This section outlines one TCR beta chain sequence together with its context. V dropped 1 base and J dropped 7; count of bases not matched to a gene: 1. The CDR3 covers 14 residues. Germline V gene lookup returns CDR1 SGHRS and CDR2 YFSETQ. These data come from a study of T cells in Graves' hyperthyroidism and ophthalmopathy. TCR beta CDR3 region amplification was performed from RNA transcripts. HTBI primers drove first-round RT-PCR of the TCR CDR3. TCRdb re-called the multiplex PCR reads through MiXCR, storing one row per CDR3 protein. The profile shows a few hundred thousand distinct CDR3 sequences, about 45% of them singletons. Diagnoses used clinical symptoms, serum thyroxine and TRAb, thyroid ultrasound and orbital computed tomography.

The source material was peripheral blood or thyroid tissue (not recorded which). This clonotype was sampled from an adult woman with Graves' disease, either hyperthyroidism or ophthalmopathy (not recorded which). V gene TRBV5-1 combines with J gene TRBJ1-5, with 11 nucleotides matching TRBD1. CDR3 DNA: TGCGCCAGCAGCTTGAGGACAGGGGGCCAGCCCCAGCATTTT. Translating gives CASSLRTGGQPQHF.